This T cell receptor beta chain was recovered during a study of T-cell reconstitution after alpha-beta-depleted transplantation in children. Study outcomes and limitations: By about two months after transplant, alpha-beta T cells reportedly arose from several hundred graft clones that had expanded. T-cell numbers and diversity one year post-transplant derived largely from freshly generated T cells.

Construction of the TCRbeta library involved unique molecular identifiers. TCRdb called the PCR reads again in MiXCR, with one record for every CDR3 protein. Among 40,000 to 60,000 distinct CDR3 sequences listed, about 10% were seen once. Remarks on this clonotype: What it recognizes is unknown.

Trimming took off 3 bases at V and 2 bases at J, with 17 bases between the two ends. The CDR3 is 16 residues long. The receptor was isolated from a male patient between 2 and 10 years old who had a stem cell transplant for chronic granulomatous disease, so the T cells may come from the graft donor. This chain connects TRBV12-3 or TRBV12-4 to TRBJ2-7; D is uncertain. This specimen was PBMCs, mostly from graft donor cells, taken 60 days after TCRalphabeta/CD19-depleted stem cell transplant. The CDR3, as DNA: TGTGCCAGCAGTTTCGGGCCAGCGAGGTTGCCCTACGAGCAGTACTTC. It specifies CASSFGPARLPYEQYF.